The rows below give T cell receptor beta chains drawn from one sample of a study of blood T cell repertoires in COVID-19. Libraries were prepared by immunoSEQ multiplex PCR; TCRdb keeps only in-frame clonotypes and omits some of them. This sample has approximately 100,000 clones, with roughly 80% found just once. Sample: peripheral blood. The receptors stem from a human donor in a cohort sampled during active or convalescent COVID-19. Both conserved end residues are part of each CDR3. D genes are given only for firm matches. Some rows mark clone size as missing; the rest say once, few, many or name a class of expanded clone.

v_call	clone_size	j_call	d_call	cdr3_aa	cdr3_nt
TRBV7-2	-	TRBJ1-1	-	CASSLWSTEAFF	TGTGCCAGCAGTCTTTGGAGCACTGAAGCTTTCTTT
TRBV28	-	TRBJ1-2	-	CASSLDRIAGYTF	TGTGCCAGCAGTCTTGACAGGATTGCTGGCTACACCTTC
TRBV4-2	-	TRBJ2-3	TRBD2	CASSRGTSGSVTDTQYF	TGTGCCAGCAGCCGAGGGACTAGCGGGAGTGTGACAGATACGCAGTATTTT
TRBV19	-	TRBJ2-5	TRBD2	CASSMGGAHYQETQYF	TGTGCCAGTAGTATGGGAGGGGCCCATTACCAAGAGACCCAGTACTTC
TRBV5-6	-	TRBJ2-7	-	CASSLEVGTDEQYF	TGTGCCAGCAGCTTGGAGGTCGGGACTGACGAGCAGTACTTC
TRBV10-3	-	TRBJ2-1	-	CAISESGQRVSYNEQFF	TGTGCCATCAGTGAGTCTGGACAGCGCGTCTCCTACAATGAGCAGTTCTTC
TRBV11-3	-	TRBJ2-2	TRBD1	CASSGRNRGLSGELFF	TGTGCCAGCAGCGGAAGGAACAGGGGGTTGAGCGGGGAGCTGTTTTTT
TRBV9	-	TRBJ1-2	TRBD1	CASSGEGTGGSGYYGYTF	TGTGCCAGCAGCGGGGAAGGGACAGGGGGGTCAGGTTACTATGGCTACACCTTC
TRBV10-1	-	TRBJ2-3	-	CASSEAYSTDTQYF	TGCGCCAGCAGTGAAGCTTACAGCACAGATACGCAGTATTTT
TRBV7-2	-	TRBJ2-5	TRBD2	CATRAGGKETQYF	TGTGCCACCAGAGCGGGGGGAAAAGAGACCCAGTACTTC
TRBV4-1	-	TRBJ2-2	TRBD1	CASSRTAAKQGSGELFF	TGCGCCAGCAGCCGCACCGCGGCTAAACAGGGGTCCGGGGAGCTGTTTTTT
TRBV28	few	TRBJ2-2	TRBD2	CASVRRGANTGELFF	TGTGCCAGCGTCCGTCGGGGGGCGAACACCGGGGAGCTGTTTTTT
TRBV29-1	-	TRBJ1-1	TRBD1	CSVGTGWTEAFF	TGCAGCGTTGGGACAGGGTGGACTGAAGCTTTCTTT
TRBV5-4	-	TRBJ2-3	-	CASSLDGGTDTQYF	TGTGCCAGCAGCTTGGACGGAGGCACAGATACGCAGTATTTT
TRBV11-3	few	TRBJ2-1	-	CASSEMGGGEQFF	TGTGCCAGCAGCGAGATGGGGGGAGGTGAGCAGTTCTTC
TRBV19	-	TRBJ2-1	-	CASSPRAGREQFF	TGTGCCAGTAGTCCCCGGGCGGGCCGTGAGCAGTTCTTC
TRBV5-1	-	TRBJ2-2	TRBD1	CATGTGDNTGELFF	TGCGCCACCGGGACAGGGGACAACACCGGGGAGCTGTTTTTT
TRBV7-2	once	TRBJ1-1	TRBD1	CASSTYIQGARTEAFF	TGTGCCAGCAGCACCTACATACAGGGGGCGCGAACTGAAGCTTTCTTT
TRBV9	few	TRBJ2-2	-	CASSIHRARLGELFF	TGTGCCAGCAGCATACACAGGGCCCGTCTCGGGGAGCTGTTTTTT
TRBV7-8	once	TRBJ1-2	-	CASSLSGDNYGYTF	TGTGCCAGCAGCTTATCAGGGGATAACTATGGCTACACCTTC
TRBV28	-	TRBJ1-2	-	CASSTISERSINYGYTF	TGTGCCAGCAGCACCATATCTGAGAGAAGCATTAACTATGGCTACACCTTC
TRBV10-3	-	TRBJ1-1	-	CAISESRGASNTEAFF	TGTGCCATCAGTGAGTCGAGAGGCGCCTCGAACACTGAAGCTTTCTTT
TRBV18	-	TRBJ2-5	-	CASSLTQKETQYF	TGTGCCAGCTCACTGACACAAAAAGAGACCCAGTACTTC
TRBV2	-	TRBJ1-2	TRBD1	CASSEWTGGGVEHTF	TGTGCCAGCAGTGAGTGGACAGGGGGAGGAGTGGAGCACACCTTC